This T cell receptor beta chain appears in the sequencing data of a study of blood T cells in healthy people across ages (dated by TCRdb to 2013 to 2016). Background for the entire study: In model experiments, roughly one uniquely barcoded TCR beta cDNA molecule per two T cells was captured by template switching. Age-related changes in TCR beta repertoire diversity were measured in the study by deep sequencing normalized with unique cDNA molecular identifiers. Four age groups were formed from the donors: young (average roughly 16 years), middle-aged (approximately 39), aged (roughly 56) and long-lived (approximately 80). Two additional independent replicas of 1 million unique cDNA reads from the same blood draw were analyzed for two donors (one aged 18 to 29 and one aged 80 or older).

Results and caveats for the whole study, not just this receptor: Donor CMV infection status was unknown, potentially confounding age-related changes in expanded clonotypes. Observed TCR beta diversity per million T cells fell roughly linearly with age, and a significant reduction was already apparent by age roughly 40. Bulk unsorted PBMC profiling prevented conclusive comparison of naive and antigen-experienced compartments. Compared with the aged group, more naive CD4+ T cells, fewer expanded clones and increased TCR diversity were shown by the long-lived group, suggesting age selection. The percentage of naive T cells measured by flow cytometry correlated strongly with observed TCR beta diversity. Estimates of total diversity based on one million sequenced T cells were considered lower bounds and underestimates.

The approximately 40 donors, aged 6 to 90 years, were systemically healthy Caucasian individuals from Russia. Roughly 11 milliliters of peripheral blood were drawn from each donor into EDTA-treated Vacutainer tubes. Ficoll-Paque density-gradient centrifugation was used to isolate PBMCs, with at least 6 million per sample. Trizol reagent was used to extract total RNA from PBMCs, with at least 5.5 micrograms per sample. For every donor, flow cytometry on a PBMC aliquot measured the percentage of naive CD45RAhigh/CD27high T cells. In regard to this clonotype: Which antigen it targets is not known. Base qualities are not recorded, but no much larger clone differs from it by a single base.

The CDR3 goes from the cysteine to the phenylalanine over 14 residues. Of the read, only the CDR3 DNA is kept; its 42 bases are in frame from base 1. Between the V and J ends, shortened by 1 base and 0 bases respectively, the junction contains 6 bases. Reading the germline V gene (reference sequence) gives CDR1 DFQATT and CDR2 SNEGSKA. The method behind the library was 5' RACE. The sequencer was an Illumina HiSeq 2500. A second PCR of roughly 7 to 11 cycles was performed with a sample-barcoded 5' primer and a J-beta primer mix. Each TCR beta cDNA molecule received a unique molecular identifier from a template-switch 5' adaptor carrying 12 random nucleotides. Each sample yielded at least 3 million CDR3-containing paired-end reads. First-strand cDNA synthesis was performed from all RNA using the Mint cDNA synthesis kit, with priming by a TRBC-specific oligonucleotide. Following uracil-DNA glycosylase treatment, all cDNA underwent a first 18-cycle PCR with the universal primers M1SS and BC2_uni_R. The original pipeline was this. Normalization of each sample was performed by random selection of 1 million high-quality reads, each carrying a distinct molecular identifier. Instead of being binned into consensus sequences, reads that shared molecular identifiers were thrown out. MiTCR, run with a Q25 quality threshold and the strictest error-elimination algorithm, handled CDR3 identification, clonotype clustering and error correction. A nonparametric unseen species model using Euler transformation provided a lower-bound estimate of total TCR beta diversity. Using fastp trimming at Q25 and MiXCR clonotype assembly, TCRdb reanalyzed the public sequencing data and kept in-frame beta chains. Duplicate CDR3 protein sequences are folded into a single record with the most common DNA and genes. TCRdb's processing, not the study's, gives the V and J calls here. This sample lists 750,000 to 950,000 distinct CDR3 sequences; about 29% were detected once. The ten largest clones take up more than 8.5% of the sample.

These data also featured in a second study, about T cells of mothers and their children. The second study's paper adds: Nine systemically healthy Caucasian individuals, comprising three mothers and their six children, were included as donors. cDNA synthesis consumed the entire amount of extracted RNA, loaded at 1.5 ug RNA in each 15 ul reaction. Sample barcodes and 2-4 random nucleotides were added via the M1S primer in the second PCR. Over 8 million TCR beta CDR3 reads were obtained for each mother, and 3 million to 3.5 million reads were obtained for each child. Thymic selection shapes the output of TCR recombination in a similar way in related and unrelated pairs, and inherited differences have a minor effect. Normalized repertoire overlap in related mother-child pairs was always slightly higher than in unrelated mother-child pairs, but the difference was never significant. Persistent microchimeric T cell clones were not detected, at a sensitivity of approximately 100 clones per million clonotypes. The study used deep NGS to compare TCR beta repertoires of mothers and children, seeking features distinguishing related mother-child pairs from unrelated individuals. Mothers averaged roughly 40 +/- 4 years of age and children averaged around 10 +/- 4 years. Libraries were sequenced on Illumina HiSeq 2000 with 100+100 nt paired-end reads after adapter ligation with NEBNext reagents. To prevent cross-contamination, the mother and child libraries were prepared a month apart and were sequenced in separate runs. For each donor, somewhere between about 450,000 and 2,000,000 distinct TCR beta clonotypes were identified. Naive TCR beta clonotypes were estimated from low-frequency clonotypes matched to each donor's FACS-determined naive share, without sorting.

This TCR derives from a woman in her thirties or forties in good health. Material: blood. Recombination linked TRBV20-1 to TRBJ1-4, with no confidently assigned D gene. The CDR3 region: CSARAVATNEKLFF. The DNA sequence is as follows: TGCAGTGCTAGAGCAGTTGCAACTAATGAAAAACTGTTTTTT.